Reported below is one TCR beta chain. The data are from a study of blood T cell repertoires in COVID-19. Background on the study: The United States, Italy and Spain were the sources of the acute and convalescent COVID-19 samples. The cDNA or gDNA used as material had been derived from T cells, B-cell-depleted T cells, or PBMCs.

Authors' methods: Amplified reference gene primers provided the basis for estimating nucleated cell counts. TCRdb keeps only in-frame clones here, not all; method: immunoSEQ multiplex PCR. V, J and clone size are taken as reported in that table, and D and trimming were inferred from the DNA itself. The sample yields about 140,000 clones, over 60% seen once. CDR1 is SNHLY and CDR2 is FYNNEI in the germline V gene. The CDR3 totals 13 residues. The V end was cut by 8 bases, the J end by 3 bases, with 12 bases between. The clonotype originates from a woman aged 45-60 years with active or convalescent COVID-19. The sequencing input was peripheral blood. This rearrangement joins TRBV2 to TRBJ2-3; no definite D call. CDR3 residues: CASDWARTDTQYF. DNA of the CDR3: TGTGCCAGCGATTGGGCACGAACAGATACGCAGTATTTT.